Each of the 30 T cell receptor beta chains below was sequenced from the same sample in a study of graft-versus-host responses after intestinal transplantation. Clones were sequenced by immunoSEQ multiplex PCR, and TCRdb holds only the in-frame ones, with some missing. The table includes approximately 100,000 clones, roughly 87% detected once. These receptors are not linked to any known antigen. The sample in question was unstimulated CD4+ T cells sorted from spleen or lymph node cells, obtained before intestinal transplant. The origin of the receptors is a human donor who received an intestinal transplant.

The CDR3 loop is CASSLIYNEQFF. The CDR3, as DNA: TGTGCCAGCAGCTTAATCTACAATGAGCAGTTCTTC. The chain couples TRBV7-9 to TRBJ2-1; no definite D call. Germline V gene lookup returns CDR1 SEHNR and CDR2 FQNEAQ (reference sequence). Trimming removed 2 bases at V and 3 bases at J, with 2 bases between. CDR3 length: 12 amino acids.

The chain couples TRBV2 to TRBJ2-3; 9 bases line up with TRBD1. The germline gives CDR1 SNHLY, CDR2 FYNNEI. The CDR3 length is 14 residues. V lost 7 bases, J lost 2 bases, and 4 bases stayed unmatched. The DNA for the CDR3 is TGTGCCAGCATCCGGACAGGGGACACAGATACGCAGTATTTT. This codes for CASIRTGDTDTQYF.

The V gene is TRBV5-3, the J gene TRBJ1-1; TRBD1 is a possible D gene (5 bases). TRBV5-3 is an open reading frame, and its role is uncertain. Trimming left V 1 base short and J 0 bases short, with 7 bases between. The length of the CDR3 is 14 residues. CDR3 loop: CARSLTGLNTEAFF. The CDR3 DNA is TGTGCCAGAAGCTTGACAGGTCTGAACACTGAAGCTTTCTTT.

This chain joins TRBV6-5 and TRBJ2-1; possible D gene TRBD1, 7 bases. Germline V gene data show CDR1 as MNHEY and CDR2 as SVGAGI. V was clipped by 7 bases and J by 9 bases, with 13 bases between them. The CDR3 loop spans 12 amino acids. CDR3 coding DNA: TGTGCCAGCAACAGGGGAGGCGGTGAGCAGTTCTTC. Translating it yields CASNRGGGEQFF.

V and J are TRBV4-1 and TRBJ2-5, with 8 bases identical to TRBD1. CDR3 length: 13 residues. The V and J ends lost 4 bases and 5 bases, in that order; junction bases with no gene match: 3. Germline V gene sequence: CDR1 MGHRA, CDR2 YSYEKL. CDR3 bases: TGCGCCAGCAGCCTAACAGGGGGGGAGACCCAGTACTTC. It translates to CASSLTGGETQYF.

The genes are TRBV28 and TRBJ2-7, with 8 bases that match TRBD2. Per germline, CDR1 MDHEN and CDR2 SYDVKM. The ends lost 8 bases at V and 9 bases at J; junction bases unmatched: 6. The CDR3 is 11 residues long. The CDR3 loop is CASRGGKRQYF. The DNA for the CDR3 is TGTGCCAGCCGGGGGGGCAAGAGGCAGTACTTC.

The chain employs TRBV18 and TRBJ2-3; D might be TRBD2 (6 bases). Germline V gene data show CDR1 as KGHSH and CDR2 as LQKENI. The CDR3 is 14 residues long. Trimming took 3 bases from V and 5 from J, leaving 12 bases between them. The chain's CDR3 is CASSPLSSVDTQYF. CDR3 coding DNA: TGTGCCAGCTCACCTTTGTCTAGCGTAGATACGCAGTATTTT. The full variable domain, completed using reference TRBV18 and TRBJ2-3, is NAGVMQNPRHLVRRRGQEARLRCSPMKGHSHVYWYRQLPEEGLKFMVYLQKENIIDESGMPKERFSAEFPKEGPSILRIQQVVRGDSAAYFCASSPLSSVDTQYFGPGTRLTVL.

The chain has TRBV6-1 and TRBJ1-5, with D possibly being TRBD1 (5 bases). The CDR3 length is 15 residues. Deletions cut 0 bases from V and 6 bases from J, with 12 bases between. CDR1 and CDR2 from the germline V gene are MNHNS and SASEGT. CDR3 protein: CASSEAPGLGQPQHF. CDR3 bases: TGTGCCAGCAGTGAAGCTCCAGGGCTAGGTCAGCCCCAGCATTTT.

V usage is TRBV29-1 and J usage is TRBJ1-3; D is undetermined. Germline V gene sequence: CDR1 SQVTM, CDR2 ANQGSEA. Trimming left V 7 bases short and J 0 bases short, with 13 bases between. The CDR3 covers 14 residues. CDR3 nucleotides: TGCAGCGCCGCCCTGATAACCTCTGGAAACACCATATATTTT. Amino acids: CSAALITSGNTIYF. Supplemented by reference TRBV29-1 and TRBJ1-3, the full variable domain reads SAVISQKPSRDICQRGTSLTIQCQVDSQVTMMFWYRQQPGQSLTLIATANQGSEATYESGFVIDKFPISRPNLTFSTLTVSNMSPEDSSIYLCSAALITSGNTIYFGEGSWLTVV.

This chain joins TRBV7-9 and TRBJ2-1; 13 bases are shared with TRBD2. The CDR3 runs to 18 residues. V was pared by 5 bases and J by 0 bases, with 7 bases of the junction left unmatched. The germline V gene has CDR1 SEHNR and CDR2 FQNEAQ (reference sequence). CDR3 DNA sequence: TGTGCCAGCAGCCCGGGACTAGCGGGATCAAGCTCCTACAATGAGCAGTTCTTC. Translation gives CASSPGLAGSSSYNEQFF.

The chain combines TRBV11-2 with TRBJ2-3; TRBD1 agrees at 11 bases. J lost 5 bases, V lost 3 bases, and 4 bases had no gene match. Germline loops: CDR1 SGHAT, CDR2 FQNNGV. The CDR3 length is 15 residues. CDR3 in DNA: TGTGCCAGCAGCTTTACCGGGACAGGGGGAGATACGCAGTATTTT. Translated, it gives CASSFTGTGGDTQYF.

This chain joins TRBV6-1 and TRBJ2-1, with TRBD1 as a possible D gene (6 bases). V lost 6 bases and J 0 bases, leaving 12 bases between the germline ends. The CDR3 sequence is 15 residues long. Per the germline V gene, CDR1 is MNHNS and CDR2 is SASEGT. CDR3 nucleotide sequence: TGTGCCAGCAGCTTGGACAGCCGCTCCTACAATGAGCAGTTCTTC. It codes for CASSLDSRSYNEQFF.

CDR3 protein: CASSVEGASTEAFF. The CDR3 DNA sequence: TGTGCCAGCAGCGTAGAGGGGGCAAGCACTGAAGCTTTCTTT. V is TRBV9 and J is TRBJ1-1, with 7 bases matching TRBD1. Germline V CDR1 and CDR2: SGDLS, YYNGEE. This CDR3 has 14 residues. The V and J ends lost 0 bases and 4 bases, in that order; junction bases with no gene match: 3.

J is TRBJ2-7 and V is TRBV4-1; possibly TRBD1 for D (6 bases). The V end was cut by 1 base, the J end by 3 bases, with 16 bases between. The germline V gene has CDR1 MGHRA and CDR2 YSYEKL. The CDR3 covers 16 residues. CDR3 sequence reads: CASSQGPTGTYYEQYF. CDR3 nucleotide sequence: TGCGCCAGCAGCCAAGGCCCTACAGGGACCTACTACGAGCAGTACTTC.

J is TRBJ1-5 and V is TRBV9; a possible D gene is TRBD1 (6 bases). Germline values: CDR1 SGDLS, CDR2 YYNGEE. Trimming stripped 4 bases from V and 4 bases from J, with 12 bases between. The CDR3 sequence is 14 residues long. The CDR3 loop reads CASSPGRGNQPQHF. The DNA of the CDR3 is TGTGCCAGCAGCCCGGGGAGGGGGAATCAGCCCCAGCATTTT.

A note on this clone: This CDR3 is also generated by other DNA sequences in the sample. This rearrangement joins TRBV20-1 to TRBJ2-7; D unresolved. This CDR3 contains 11 residues. The V gene's germline CDR1 is DFQATT and CDR2 SNEGSKA (reference sequence). V was pared by 1 base and J by 3 bases, with 4 bases between. CDR3 sequence (DNA): TGCAGTGCTAGAGGCGGCTACGAGCAGTACTTC. Translating gives CSARGGYEQYF.

V usage is TRBV25-1 and J usage is TRBJ2-5; 8 nucleotides align to TRBD1. The V and J ends lost 4 bases and 6 bases, in that order; junction bases with no gene match: 4. Per the germline V gene, CDR1 is MGHDK and CDR2 is SYGVNS. CDR3 length: 13 amino acids. The CDR3 loop is CASSAGQGKTQYF. The CDR3, as DNA: TGTGCCAGCAGTGCCGGACAGGGAAAGACCCAGTACTTC.

The gene calls are TRBV9 and TRBJ2-1; TRBD2 agrees at 11 bases. Looked up from germline, CDR1 is SGDLS and CDR2 is YYNGEE. This CDR3 comprises 18 residues. Losses at the gene ends were 3 bases for V and 2 bases for J; bases not matched to a gene: 10. The CDR3 nucleotides read TGTGCCAGCAGCGCCCGGGGTAGCGGGGGGGCGACCTACAATGAGCAGTTCTTC. Its protein is CASSARGSGGATYNEQFF.

The V call is TRBV27, the J call TRBJ2-7; possible D gene TRBD1, 5 bases. Germline V CDR1 and CDR2: MNHEY, SMNVEV (reference sequence). The CDR3 runs 15 residues. V was shortened by 5 bases and J by 3 bases, with 17 bases between the two germline ends. For the CDR3, the DNA is TGTGCCAGCAGTCCACCGCAGAGGACACACTACGAGCAGTACTTC. This encodes CASSPPQRTHYEQYF.

J is TRBJ2-5 and V is TRBV7-9; the D is unclear. Germline V gene sequence: CDR1 SEHNR, CDR2 FQNEAQ (reference sequence). V dropped 1 base and J dropped 1 base, with 7 bases sitting between them. This CDR3 comprises 14 residues. CDR3 amino acids: CASSLVPTQETQYF. The CDR3 region has the DNA TGTGCCAGCAGCTTAGTGCCCACCCAAGAGACCCAGTACTTC.

The chain uses TRBV29-1 and TRBJ1-2, with D tentatively TRBD1 (6 bases). CDR3 length: 13 amino acids. Germline lookup yields CDR1 SQVTM and CDR2 ANQGSEA. Trimming stripped 2 bases from V and 3 bases from J, with 10 bases between. Here the CDR3 DNA reads TGCAGCGTTGAAACAGGGTATTACTATGGCTACACCTTC. Its protein is CSVETGYYYGYTF.

A word on this clone: Other DNA sequences in the sample encode the same CDR3. The V and J genes are TRBV18 and TRBJ2-7; 9 bases match TRBD1. The CDR3 runs 14 residues. V shed 2 bases and J 3 bases; nucleotides not matched to a gene: 2. CDR1 and CDR2 (germline): KGHSH, LQKENI. CDR3 amino acids: CASSPGTGYYEQYF. The CDR3, as DNA: TGTGCCAGCTCACCAGGGACAGGGTACTACGAGCAGTACTTC.

The chain uses TRBV6-1 and TRBJ1-4; weak D call: TRBD1 (5 bases). The CDR3 is 13 residues long. Trimming shortened V by 2 bases and J by 7 bases, and 8 bases separated the two germline ends. CDR1 is MNHNS, CDR2 SASEGT, per germline. CDR3 loop: CASSEQGGEKLFF. The CDR3 DNA reads as TGTGCCAGCAGTGAACAGGGTGGTGAAAAACTGTTTTTT.

The chain joins TRBV5-1 to TRBJ2-5, with TRBD1 identical over 8 bases. Germline loops: CDR1 SGHRS, CDR2 YFSETQ. The CDR3 contains 17 residues. The trim removed 3 bases at V and 4 bases at J, leaving 14 bases unmatched. CDR3 DNA: TGCGCCAGCAGCTCAGGACAGGGCCACAACAGGGGAGAGACCCAGTACTTC. This codes for CASSSGQGHNRGETQYF. Using reference TRBV5-1 and TRBJ2-5 for the parts outside the CDR3, the full variable domain is KAGVTQTPRYLIKTRGQQVTLSCSPISGHRSVSWYQQTPGQGLQFLFEYFSETQRNKGNFPGRFSGRQFSNSRSEMNVSTLELGDSALYLCASSSGQGHNRGETQYFGPGTRLLVL.

This rearrangement joins TRBV2 to TRBJ2-2; D is ambiguous. The CDR3 spans 11 residues. The V gene lost 6 bases and the J gene lost 6 bases, with 5 bases spanning the gap. CDR1 is SNHLY and CDR2 is FYNNEI in the germline V gene. CDR3 nucleotides: TGTGCCAGCAGCTTCCCCGGGGAGCTGTTTTTT. Its translation: CASSFPGELFF.

The rearrangement joins TRBV6-5 to TRBJ1-3; D ambiguous. V shed 2 bases and J shed 6 bases, with 11 bases lying between them. Germline CDR1 MNHEY, CDR2 SVGAGI. This CDR3 contains 14 residues. This chain's CDR3 is CASSYSLLSNTIYF. The CDR3 coding sequence is TGTGCCAGCAGTTACAGCCTCCTATCAAACACCATATATTTT.

The chain recombines TRBV5-5 with TRBJ2-5; TRBD2 is a possible D gene (6 bases). The CDR3 sequence is 14 residues long. Germline V gene data show CDR1 as SGHKS and CDR2 as YYEKEE (reference sequence). V gave up 3 bases and J gave up 1 base, with 10 bases separating them. In nucleotides, the CDR3 is TGTGCCAGCAGCTCATTAGCGGTCCAAGAGACCCAGTACTTC. It specifies CASSSLAVQETQYF.

This clone turned up a few times. J is TRBJ1-3 and V is TRBV5-4, with TRBD1 as a possible D gene (5 bases). Germline V gene lookup returns CDR1 SGHNT and CDR2 YYREEE (reference sequence). CDR3 length equals 14 residues. The V gene lost 4 bases and the J gene lost 2 bases, with 10 bases spanning the gap. This CDR3 is CASSPQGTGNTIYF. DNA of the CDR3: TGTGCCAGCAGCCCGCAGGGCACTGGAAACACCATATATTTT.

V is TRBV6-5 and J is TRBJ2-7, with D tentatively TRBD2 (6 bases). CDR3 length equals 13 residues. V was pared by 6 bases and J by 6 bases, with 15 bases between. Germline-derived CDR1 and CDR2 are MNHEY and SVGAGI. The CDR3 spells CASRRDSPSEQYF. The CDR3 bases are TGTGCCAGCAGGCGGGACTCTCCCAGCGAGCAGTACTTC.

The chain combines TRBV7-9 with TRBJ1-4; D call uncertain. This CDR3 comprises 14 residues. Germline assignment: CDR1 SEHNR and CDR2 FQNEAQ (reference sequence). Trimming shortened V by 3 bases and J by 6 bases, and 11 bases separated the two germline ends. Here the CDR3 reads CASSFSGIDEKLFF. The CDR3 region has the DNA TGTGCCAGCAGCTTTAGTGGGATTGATGAAAAACTGTTTTTT. The full variable domain, rest sourced from reference TRBV7-9 and TRBJ1-4, is DTGVSQNPRHKITKRGQNVTFRCDPISEHNRLYWYRQTLGQGPEFLTYFQNEAQLEKSRLLSDRFSAERPKGSFSTLEIQRTEQGDSAMYLCASSFSGIDEKLFFGSGTQLSVL.